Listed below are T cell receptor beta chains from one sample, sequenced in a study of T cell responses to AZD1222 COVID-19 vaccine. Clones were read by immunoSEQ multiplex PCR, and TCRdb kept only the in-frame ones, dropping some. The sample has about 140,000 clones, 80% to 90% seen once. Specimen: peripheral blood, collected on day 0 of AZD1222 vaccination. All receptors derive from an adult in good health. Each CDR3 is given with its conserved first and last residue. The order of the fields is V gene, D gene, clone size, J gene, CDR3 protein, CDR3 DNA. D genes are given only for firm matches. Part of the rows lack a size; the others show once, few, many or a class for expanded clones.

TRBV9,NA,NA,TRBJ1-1,CASSVWAATEAFF,TGTGCCAGCAGCGTATGGGCAGCCACTGAAGCTTTCTTT
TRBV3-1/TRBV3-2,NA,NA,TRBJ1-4,CASSQAGEKLFF,TGTGCCAGCAGCCAAGCAGGGGAAAAACTGTTTTTT
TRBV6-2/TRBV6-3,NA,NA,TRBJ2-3,CASSFQGGRDTQYF,TGTGCCAGCAGTTTCCAGGGCGGCAGAGATACGCAGTATTTT
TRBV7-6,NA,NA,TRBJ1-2,CASSADSAYGYTF,TGTGCCAGCAGCGCGGACAGCGCGTATGGCTACACCTTC
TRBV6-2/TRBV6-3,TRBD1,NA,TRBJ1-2,CASSPTGTGYRGDTF,TGTGCCAGCAGCCCTACCGGGACAGGCTACCGTGGGGACACCTTC
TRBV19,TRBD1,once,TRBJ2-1,CASALQGAAYNEQFF,TGTGCCAGCGCGCTTCAGGGGGCAGCTTACAATGAGCAGTTCTTC
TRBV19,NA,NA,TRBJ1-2,CASSRLPNYYGYTF,TGTGCCAGCAGCCGGCTTCCGAATTACTATGGCTACACCTTC
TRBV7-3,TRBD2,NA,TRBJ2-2,CASSRTAGGTGELFF,TGTGCCAGCAGCCGGACAGCGGGGGGCACCGGGGAGCTGTTTTTT
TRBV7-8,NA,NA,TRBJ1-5,CASSLAQGSNQPQHF,TGTGCCAGCAGCCTAGCTCAGGGGAGCAATCAGCCCCAGCATTTT
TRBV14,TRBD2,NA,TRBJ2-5,CASSQAKLAGRGTQYF,TGTGCCAGCAGCCAAGCAAAGCTAGCGGGGAGGGGGACCCAGTACTTC
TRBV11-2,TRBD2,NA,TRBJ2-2,CASSRTTSGRTGELFF,TGTGCCAGCAGCCGGACTACTAGCGGGAGAACCGGGGAGCTGTTTTTT
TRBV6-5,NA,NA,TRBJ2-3,CGVAQGITDTQYF,TGTGGGGTCGCCCAGGGGATAACAGATACGCAGTATTTT
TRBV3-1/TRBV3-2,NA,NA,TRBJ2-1,CASSYQGSREQFF,TGTGCCAGCAGCTACCAGGGAAGTAGAGAGCAGTTCTTC
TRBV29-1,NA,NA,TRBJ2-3,CSVETTSQDTQYF,TGCAGCGTTGAGACCACTAGTCAAGATACGCAGTATTTT
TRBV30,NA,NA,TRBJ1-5,CAWSVRGNQPQHF,TGTGCCTGGAGTGTACGGGGGAATCAGCCCCAGCATTTT
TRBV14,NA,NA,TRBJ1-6,CASSHTPGLSPLHF,TGTGCCAGCAGCCATACCCCGGGGCTCTCACCCCTCCACTTT
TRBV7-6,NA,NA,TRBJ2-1,CASSLGGASSYNEQFF,TGTGCCAGCAGCTTAGGGGGAGCGAGCTCCTACAATGAGCAGTTCTTC
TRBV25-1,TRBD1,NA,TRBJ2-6,CASKGTGSGANVLTF,TGTGCCAGCAAAGGGACAGGGTCTGGGGCCAACGTCCTGACTTTC
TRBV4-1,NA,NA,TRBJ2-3,CASSQGGWETDTQYF,TGCGCCAGCAGCCAAGGGGGATGGGAGACAGATACGCAGTATTTT
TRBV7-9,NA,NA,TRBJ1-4,CASSPTRDEKLFF,TGTGCCAGCAGTCCCACAAGGGATGAAAAACTGTTTTTT
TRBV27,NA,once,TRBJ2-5,CASSVSGETQYF,TGTGCCAGCAGTGTCTCGGGAGAGACCCAGTACTTC
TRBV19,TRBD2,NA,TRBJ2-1,CASSMGLAANEQFF,TGTGCCAGTAGTATGGGACTAGCGGCCAATGAGCAGTTCTTC
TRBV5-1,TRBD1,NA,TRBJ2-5,CASSFARGQGETQYF,TGCGCCAGCAGCTTTGCTAGAGGACAGGGAGAGACCCAGTACTTC
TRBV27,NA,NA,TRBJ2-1,CASRHQASGGYYNEQFF,TGTGCCAGCAGACACCAAGCATCGGGCGGATACTACAATGAGCAGTTCTTC
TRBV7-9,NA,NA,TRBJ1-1,CASSLRYEAFF,TGTGCCAGCAGCTTAAGATATGAAGCTTTCTTT
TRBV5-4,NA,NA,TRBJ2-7,CASSVVGRGSYEQYF,TGTGCCAGCAGCGTGGTGGGTCGGGGATCCTACGAGCAGTACTTC
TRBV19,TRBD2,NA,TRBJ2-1,CASHPEYGRQSYNEQFF,TGTGCCAGTCATCCCGAGTACGGGAGGCAATCCTACAATGAGCAGTTCTTC
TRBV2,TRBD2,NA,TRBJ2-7,CASMGLAGLYEQYF,TGTGCCAGCATGGGACTAGCGGGACTCTACGAGCAGTACTTC
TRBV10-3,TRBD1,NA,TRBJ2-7,CAIRKQGTGEVYEQYF,TGTGCCATCAGAAAACAGGGGACAGGCGAGGTCTACGAGCAGTACTTC
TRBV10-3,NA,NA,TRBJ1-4,CAISLDRSTNEKLFF,TGTGCCATCAGTCTAGACAGATCAACTAATGAAAAACTGTTTTTT
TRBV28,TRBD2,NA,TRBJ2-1,CASSFATSGRGSDEQFF,TGTGCCAGCAGTTTTGCGACTAGCGGGAGAGGTAGCGATGAGCAGTTCTTC
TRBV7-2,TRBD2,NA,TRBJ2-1,CASSLVGGTSSYEQFF,TGTGCCAGCAGCTTAGTGGGGGGGACTAGCAGCTATGAGCAGTTCTTC
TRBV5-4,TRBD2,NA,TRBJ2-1,CASSQLAGSYNEQFF,TGTGCCAGCAGCCAACTAGCGGGTTCCTACAATGAGCAGTTCTTC